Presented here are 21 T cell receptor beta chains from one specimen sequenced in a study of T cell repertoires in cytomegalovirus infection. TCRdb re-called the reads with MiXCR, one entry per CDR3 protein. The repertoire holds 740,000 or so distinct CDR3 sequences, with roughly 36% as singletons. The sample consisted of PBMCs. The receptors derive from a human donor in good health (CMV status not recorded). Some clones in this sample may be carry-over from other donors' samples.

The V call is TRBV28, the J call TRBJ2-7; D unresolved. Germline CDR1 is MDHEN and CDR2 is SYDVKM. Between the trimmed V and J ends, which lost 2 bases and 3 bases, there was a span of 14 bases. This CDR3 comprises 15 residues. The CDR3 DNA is TGTGCCAGCAGTTTAGTCCCCAGCCTTCTCTACGAGCAGTACTTC. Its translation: CASSLVPSLLYEQYF.

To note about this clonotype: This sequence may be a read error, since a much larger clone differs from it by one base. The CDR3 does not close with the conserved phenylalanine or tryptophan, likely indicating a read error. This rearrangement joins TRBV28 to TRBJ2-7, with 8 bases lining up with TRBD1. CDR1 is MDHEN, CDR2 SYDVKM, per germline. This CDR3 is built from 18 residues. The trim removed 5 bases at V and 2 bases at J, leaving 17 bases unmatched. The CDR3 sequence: CASSPLERTGTLAYEQYL. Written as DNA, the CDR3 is TGTGCCAGCAGTCCTTTGGAAAGGACAGGGACTTTGGCCTACGAGCAGTACTTA.

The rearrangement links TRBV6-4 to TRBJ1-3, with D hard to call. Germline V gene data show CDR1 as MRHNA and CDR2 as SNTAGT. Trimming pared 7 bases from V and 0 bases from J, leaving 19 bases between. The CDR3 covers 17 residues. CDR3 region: CASNGLRKTDSGNTIYF. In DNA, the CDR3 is TGTGCCAGCAACGGACTCCGAAAGACCGACTCTGGAAACACCATATATTTT.

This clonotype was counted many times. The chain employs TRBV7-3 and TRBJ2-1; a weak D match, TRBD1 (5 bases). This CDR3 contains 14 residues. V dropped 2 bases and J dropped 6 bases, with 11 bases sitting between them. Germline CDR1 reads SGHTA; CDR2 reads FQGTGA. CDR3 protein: CASSLQGQANEQFF. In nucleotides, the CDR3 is TGTGCCAGCAGCTTACAGGGTCAGGCCAATGAGCAGTTCTTC.

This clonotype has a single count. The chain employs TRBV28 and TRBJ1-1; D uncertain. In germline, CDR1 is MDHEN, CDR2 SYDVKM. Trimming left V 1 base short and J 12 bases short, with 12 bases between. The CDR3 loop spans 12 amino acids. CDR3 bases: TGTGCCAGCAGTTTATTAGTTCAGGTCCCTTTCTTT. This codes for CASSLLVQVPFF.

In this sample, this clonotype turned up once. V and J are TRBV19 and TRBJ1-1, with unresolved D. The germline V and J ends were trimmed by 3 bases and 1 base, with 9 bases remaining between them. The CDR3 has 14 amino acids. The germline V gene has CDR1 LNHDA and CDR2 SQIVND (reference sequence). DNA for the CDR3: TGTGCCAGTAGTATTGGGCTCTCGAACACTGAAGCTTTCTTT. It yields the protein CASSIGLSNTEAFF.

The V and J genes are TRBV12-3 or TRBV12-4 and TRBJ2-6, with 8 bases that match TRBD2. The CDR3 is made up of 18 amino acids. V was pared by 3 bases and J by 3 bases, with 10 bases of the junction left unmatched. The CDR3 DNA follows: TGTGCCAGCAGTTTGGGGGGTGGGGGGACTAGTGGGGCCAACGTCCTGACTTTC. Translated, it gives CASSLGGGGTSGANVLTF.

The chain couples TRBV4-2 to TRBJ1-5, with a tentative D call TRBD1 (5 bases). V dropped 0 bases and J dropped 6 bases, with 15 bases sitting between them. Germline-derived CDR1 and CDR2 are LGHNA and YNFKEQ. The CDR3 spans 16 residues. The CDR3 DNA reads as TGTGCCAGCAGCCAAGAAATGGGCAGGGTCGGTCAGCCCCAGCATTTT. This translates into CASSQEMGRVGQPQHF.

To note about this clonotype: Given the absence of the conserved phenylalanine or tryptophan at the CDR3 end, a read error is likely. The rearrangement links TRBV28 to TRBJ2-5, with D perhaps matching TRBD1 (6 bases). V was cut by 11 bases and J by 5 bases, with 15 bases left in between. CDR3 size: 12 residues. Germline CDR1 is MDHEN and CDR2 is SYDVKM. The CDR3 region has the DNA TGTGCCGGCTGCTCAGGGGAGGAGACCCAGTACTTA. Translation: CAGCSGEETQYL.

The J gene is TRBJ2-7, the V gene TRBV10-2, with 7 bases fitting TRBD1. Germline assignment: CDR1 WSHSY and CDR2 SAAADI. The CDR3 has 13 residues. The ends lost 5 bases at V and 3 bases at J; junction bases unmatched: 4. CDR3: CASSSTGNYEQYF. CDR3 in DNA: TGCGCCAGCAGTTCGACAGGGAACTACGAGCAGTACTTC.

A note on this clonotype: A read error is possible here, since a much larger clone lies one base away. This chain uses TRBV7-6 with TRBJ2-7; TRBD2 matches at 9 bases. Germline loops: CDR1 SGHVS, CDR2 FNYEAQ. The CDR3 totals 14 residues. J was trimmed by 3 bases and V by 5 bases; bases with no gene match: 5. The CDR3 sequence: CASSPRTSVYEQYF. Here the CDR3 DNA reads TGTGCCAGCAGCCCCCGGACTAGCGTCTACGAGCAGTACTTC.

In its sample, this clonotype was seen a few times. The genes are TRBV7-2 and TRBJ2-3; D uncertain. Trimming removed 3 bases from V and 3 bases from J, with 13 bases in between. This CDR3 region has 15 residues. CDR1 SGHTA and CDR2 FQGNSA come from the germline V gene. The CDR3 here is CASSFGIARTDTQYF. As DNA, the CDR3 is TGTGCCAGCAGCTTCGGAATAGCTAGGACAGATACGCAGTATTTT. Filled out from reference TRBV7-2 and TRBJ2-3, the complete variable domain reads GAGVSQSPSNKVTEKGKDVELRCDPISGHTALYWYRQSLGQGLEFLIYFQGNSAPDKSGLPSDRFSAERTGGSVSTLTIQRTQQEDSAVYLCASSFGIARTDTQYFGPGTRLTVL.

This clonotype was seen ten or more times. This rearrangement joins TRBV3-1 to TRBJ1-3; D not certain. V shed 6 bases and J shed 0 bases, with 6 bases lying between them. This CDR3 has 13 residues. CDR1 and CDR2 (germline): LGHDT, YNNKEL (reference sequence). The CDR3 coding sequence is TGTGCCAGCAGGCCGAGCTCTGGAAACACCATATATTTT. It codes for CASRPSSGNTIYF.

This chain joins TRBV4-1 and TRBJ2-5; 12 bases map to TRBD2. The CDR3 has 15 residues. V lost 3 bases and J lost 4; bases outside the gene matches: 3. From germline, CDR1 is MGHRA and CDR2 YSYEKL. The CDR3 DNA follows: TGCGCCAGCAGCCATCCGGGACTAGCGGGAGAGACCCAGTACTTC. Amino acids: CASSHPGLAGETQYF.

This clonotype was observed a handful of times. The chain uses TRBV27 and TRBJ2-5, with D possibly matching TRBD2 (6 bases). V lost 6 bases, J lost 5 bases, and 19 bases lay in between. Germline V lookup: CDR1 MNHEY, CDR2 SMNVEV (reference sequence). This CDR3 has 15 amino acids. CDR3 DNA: TGTGCCAGCAGCCGAGAGACGGGGGAGTGGGAGACCCAGTACTTC. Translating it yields CASSRETGEWETQYF.

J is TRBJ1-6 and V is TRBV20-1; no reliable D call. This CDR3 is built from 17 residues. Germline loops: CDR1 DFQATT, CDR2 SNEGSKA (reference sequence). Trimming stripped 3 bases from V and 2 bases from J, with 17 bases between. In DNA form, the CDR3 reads TGCAGTGCTAGTAGTGGTAGAAGCAACCCCTATAATTCACCCCTCCACTTT. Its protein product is CSASSGRSNPYNSPLHF.

The CDR3 loop reads CASSFRKTNTEAFF. CDR3 DNA: TGTGCCAGCAGTTTTCGAAAGACTAACACTGAAGCTTTCTTT. V usage is TRBV27 and J usage is TRBJ1-1; the D is unclear. The V gene lost 3 bases and the J gene lost 2 bases, with 10 bases spanning the gap. Looked up from germline, CDR1 is MNHEY and CDR2 is SMNVEV (reference sequence). This CDR3 is 14 amino acids long.

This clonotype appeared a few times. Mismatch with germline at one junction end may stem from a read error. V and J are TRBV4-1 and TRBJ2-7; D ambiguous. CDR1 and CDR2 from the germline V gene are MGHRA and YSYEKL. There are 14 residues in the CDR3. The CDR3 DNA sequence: TGTGCCAGCAGCCCTTACGGCACCTCCTACGAGCAGTACTTC. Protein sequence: CASSPYGTSYEQYF.

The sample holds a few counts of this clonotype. CDR3 sequence reads: CASSTGQGVPGYTF. DNA of the CDR3: TGTGCCAGCAGTACAGGACAGGGAGTGCCAGGCTACACCTTC. The chain carries TRBV27 and TRBJ1-2; 8 nucleotides match TRBD1. The CDR3 extends over 14 amino acids. Trimming cost V 5 bases and J 8 bases; bases outside gene matches: 10. In germline, CDR1 is MNHEY, CDR2 SMNVEV (reference sequence).

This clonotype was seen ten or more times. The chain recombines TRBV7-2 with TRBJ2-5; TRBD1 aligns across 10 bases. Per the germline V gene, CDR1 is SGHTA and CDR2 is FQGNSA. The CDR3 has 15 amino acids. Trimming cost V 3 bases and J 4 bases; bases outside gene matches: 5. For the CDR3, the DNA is TGTGCCAGCAGCTTCGACAGGGGGCGTCGAGAGACCCAGTACTTC. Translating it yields CASSFDRGRRETQYF.

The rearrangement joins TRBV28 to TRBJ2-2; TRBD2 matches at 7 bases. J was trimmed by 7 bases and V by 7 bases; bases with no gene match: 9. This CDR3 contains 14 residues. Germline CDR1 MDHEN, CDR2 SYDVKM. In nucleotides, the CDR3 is TGTGCCAGCACCATCCCAGGGAGGGGCGGGGAGCTGTTTTTT. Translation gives CASTIPGRGGELFF.